The rows below give T cell receptor beta chains drawn from one sample of a study of a mutant IDH1 vaccine in newly diagnosed glioma. Their antigens remain unidentified. Assay: immunoSEQ multiplex PCR; the TCRdb copy retains only in-frame clones and omits some. The sample yields under 150,000 clones, about 90% seen once. The specimen comprised PBMCs, sampled from a glioma patient whose treatment included an IDH1 peptide vaccine. Every receptor here comes from a woman aged 45-60 years with glioma. Each CDR3 is given with its conserved first and last residue. Each record gives: D gene, V gene, clone size, J gene, CDR3 DNA, CDR3 protein. The D gene is left open where the match is weak. The listing skips clone size in some rows; elsewhere it reads once, few, many or a size class.

.	TRBV2	.	TRBJ1-5	TGTGCCAGCAGGAGGGAGGTCGACGGCAATCAGCCCCAGCATTTT	CASRREVDGNQPQHF
TRBD2	TRBV23-1	.	TRBJ2-1	TGCGCCAGCAGTCTGCAGCGGGGCAGCTCCTACAATGAGCAGTTCTTC	CASSLQRGSSYNEQFF
.	TRBV6-5	.	TRBJ2-7	TGTGCCAGCAGTCCAGGGTCTAGGTCCTACGAGCAGTACTTC	CASSPGSRSYEQYF
.	TRBV28	.	TRBJ2-2	TGTGCCAGCGGGATTGGATATCGGGTCGGGGAGCTGTTTTTT	CASGIGYRVGELFF
TRBD2	TRBV27	.	TRBJ2-1	TGTGCCAGCACCCGCGCTAGCGGGAATGACAATGAGCAGTTCTTC	CASTRASGNDNEQFF
.	TRBV2	once	TRBJ2-7	TGTGCCAGCACCCGGGATTTCTCCTACGAGCAGCACTTC	CASTRDFSYEQHF
TRBD2	TRBV5-6	.	TRBJ2-7	TGTGCCAGCAGCCGGGGGGGCGAGCAGTACTTC	CASSRGGEQYF
TRBD2	TRBV29-1	.	TRBJ2-7	TGCAGCGTTGCATTGTCGGCCCTTCCGGGACTATCACTTTACGAGCAGTACTTC	CSVALSALPGLSLYEQYF
.	TRBV5-6	.	TRBJ2-7	TGTGCCAGCAGCTCCGGACAGTCCTACGAGCAGTACTTC	CASSSGQSYEQYF
TRBD1	TRBV10-1	.	TRBJ2-2	TGCGCCAGCAGTGATGCGACAGGGGGCACCGGGGAGCTGTTTTTT	CASSDATGGTGELFF
TRBD1	TRBV19	once	TRBJ2-7	TGTGCCAGTAGTCCTCGGACAGGGATGGTCGACGAGCAGTACTTC	CASSPRTGMVDEQYF
TRBD2	TRBV7-9	.	TRBJ2-3	TGTGCCAGCAGCTTAGGATCTAGCGGGAGGGCCTCCCTGTATTTT	CASSLGSSGRASLYF
.	TRBV5-6	.	TRBJ1-6	TGTGCCAGCAGCTGGGGGGACGCCGATTCACCCCTCCACTTT	CASSWGDADSPLHF
.	TRBV9	.	TRBJ1-3	TGTGCCAGCAGCGTAGACAGGAAGTCCGGAAACACCATATATTTT	CASSVDRKSGNTIYF
.	TRBV28	once	TRBJ1-4	TGTGCCAGCACCCCAAGCGGAGGGTCCGAAAAACTGTTTTTT	CASTPSGGSEKLFF
TRBD1	TRBV5-1	.	TRBJ1-5	TGCGCCAGCAGCGGGGGGACAGGGGGCAATCAGCCCCAGCATTTT	CASSGGTGGNQPQHF
TRBD1	TRBV4-1	.	TRBJ1-4	TGCGCCAGCAGCCAACCCTGGACAGGGGGCGAAAAACTGTTTTTT	CASSQPWTGGEKLFF
TRBD1	TRBV10-3	.	TRBJ1-1	TGTGCCATCAAAGCTCAGGGGGCTGAAGCTTTCTTT	CAIKAQGAEAFF
TRBD1	TRBV15	.	TRBJ2-7	TGTGCCACCAGCAGAAGGGGACAGGGGGCCGAGCAGTACTTC	CATSRRGQGAEQYF
.	TRBV16	.	TRBJ2-2	TGTGCCAGCAGCCAATCGAGGAGGGGAGGCACCGGGGAGCTGTTTTTT	CASSQSRRGGTGELFF
.	TRBV27	.	TRBJ1-2	TGTGCCAGCAGTCGAGACCGGAGGCCTAACTATGGCTACACCTTC	CASSRDRRPNYGYTF
TRBD2	TRBV2	.	TRBJ2-1	TGTGCCAGAACGGCCAATAGCGGGGGCTACAATGAGCAGTTCTTC	CARTANSGGYNEQFF
.	TRBV10-3	.	TRBJ1-5	TGTGCCATTTCCCCGGGGAGCAATCAGCCCCAGCATTTT	CAISPGSNQPQHF
TRBD1	TRBV13	.	TRBJ1-1	TGTGCCAGCAGCTTGGTGGACAGGGGGAACACTGAAGCTTTCTTT	CASSLVDRGNTEAFF
.	TRBV2	.	TRBJ1-1	TGTGCCAGCATAAGGGAGGGGGTGAACACTGAAGCTTTCTTT	CASIREGVNTEAFF
.	TRBV18	.	TRBJ1-4	TGTGCCAGCTCACCAACGGGGGCAACTAATGAAAAACTGTTTTTT	CASSPTGATNEKLFF
.	TRBV15	.	TRBJ2-7	TGTGCCACCAGCAGAGAGTCTAGTTCCTACGAGCAGTACTTC	CATSRESSSYEQYF
.	TRBV10-3	.	TRBJ2-7	TGTGCCATCAGTGTTGGGGAGTCAAGGTCCTACGAGCAGTACTTC	CAISVGESRSYEQYF
.	TRBV11-2	.	TRBJ1-1	TGTGCCAGCAGCCGGGTGGAGTACACTGAAGCTTTCTTT	CASSRVEYTEAFF
.	TRBV15	.	TRBJ2-3	TGTGCCACCAGCACCCGGCCCCGAATAGTGGGAGATACGCAGTATTTT	CATSTRPRIVGDTQYF
TRBD1	TRBV5-1	.	TRBJ1-3	TGCGCCAGCAGCTCGGACAGGGATGGAAACACCATATATTTT	CASSSDRDGNTIYF